These 30 T cell receptor beta chains were sequenced from one sample in a study of metastatic and nonmetastatic thyroid tumors. TCRdb reprocessed the PCR reads via MiXCR. The sample has fewer than 40,000 clones, about 40% seen once. No patient received treatment before thyroid surgery. Specimen: tumor tissue. Every receptor here comes from a female donor with papillary thyroid cancer or a benign thyroid nodule (not recorded which). Some clones in this sample may be carry-over from other donors' samples.

The rearrangement links TRBV4-3 to TRBJ2-3; maybe TRBD2 (5 bases). V gave up 0 bases and J gave up 0 bases, with 10 bases separating them. Germline V lookup: CDR1 LGHNA, CDR2 YSLEER. CDR3 length: 16 residues. CDR3 in amino acids: CASSQDYASSTDTQYF. Written as DNA, the CDR3 is TGCGCCAGCAGCCAAGATTACGCTAGCAGCACAGATACGCAGTATTTT.

The chain joins TRBV18 to TRBJ1-3; D not certain. CDR1 and CDR2 from the germline V gene are KGHSH and LQKENI. V was trimmed by 1 base and J by 1 base, leaving 11 bases between them. This CDR3 has 16 residues. This CDR3 is CASSPLYEGSGNTIYF. In DNA, the CDR3 is TGTGCCAGCTCACCACTTTATGAGGGATCTGGAAACACCATATATTTT. Filled out from reference TRBV18 and TRBJ1-3, the complete variable domain reads NAGVMQNPRHLVRRRGQEARLRCSPMKGHSHVYWYRQLPEEGLKFMVYLQKENIIDESGMPKERFSAEFPKEGPSILRIQQVVRGDSAAYFCASSPLYEGSGNTIYFGEGSWLTVV.

There are a few counts of this clone. V usage is TRBV30 and J usage is TRBJ1-2; TRBD1 might be the D (5 bases). The length of the CDR3 is 14 residues. The V gene's germline CDR1 is GTSNPN and CDR2 SVGIG (reference sequence). V lost 3 bases, J lost 0 bases, and 11 bases lay in between. The CDR3 loop is CAWSAGLPNYGYTF. The CDR3 DNA is TGTGCCTGGAGCGCGGGACTTCCTAACTATGGCTACACCTTC.

Here the CDR3 DNA reads TGCGCCAGCAGCACAGGGGGAGCTGGAAACACCATATATTTT. This translates into CASSTGGAGNTIYF. The V and J genes are TRBV5-1 and TRBJ1-3, with 8 bases matching TRBD1. The CDR3 has 14 amino acids. J was trimmed by 2 bases and V by 4 bases; bases with no gene match: 2. Germline lookup yields CDR1 SGHRS and CDR2 YFSETQ.

The chain has TRBV4-2 and TRBJ2-7; D perhaps matches TRBD2 (6 bases). There are 15 residues in the CDR3. The germline CDR1 and CDR2 sequences are LGHNA and YNFKEQ. V dropped 0 bases and J dropped 2 bases, with 11 bases sitting between them. This CDR3 reads CASSQDQIAAYEQYF. In DNA, the CDR3 is TGTGCCAGCAGCCAAGATCAAATAGCGGCCTACGAGCAGTACTTC.

This chain links TRBV4-3 with TRBJ1-4; D is uncertain. This CDR3 comprises 17 residues. Trimming took off 0 bases at V and 0 bases at J, with 11 bases between the two ends. Looked up from germline, CDR1 is LGHNA and CDR2 is YSLEER. The CDR3 DNA reads as TGCGCCAGCAGCCAAGATGGGCAGAGTGCAACTAATGAAAAACTGTTTTTT. It is translated as CASSQDGQSATNEKLFF.

This clone has a handful of counts. This chain connects TRBV12-3 or TRBV12-4 to TRBJ1-5; D gene ambiguous. The CDR3 totals 17 residues. Trimming shortened V by 5 bases and J by 3 bases, and 20 bases separated the two germline ends. CDR3 in DNA: TGTGCCAGCAGTCCTCCCGGCGGGGTTCTCTACAATCAGCCCCAGCATTTT. Translation: CASSPPGGVLYNQPQHF.

This clone has a handful of counts. The chain uses TRBV24-1 and TRBJ1-1; D is ambiguous. The CDR3 totals 12 residues. V was shortened by 6 bases and J by 1 base, with 5 bases between the two germline ends. Germline assignment: CDR1 KGHDR and CDR2 SFDVKD. The CDR3 nucleotides are TGTGCCACCAGTTCGAGGAACACTGAAGCTTTCTTT. Translated: CATSSRNTEAFF.

This clone was counted only a few times. The gene calls are TRBV10-3 and TRBJ2-5; TRBD2 agrees at 10 bases. V lost 11 bases to trimming and J lost 2 bases; unmatched junction nucleotides: 14. Germline CDR1 and CDR2: ENHRY and SYGVKD. The CDR3 spans 16 residues. Here the CDR3 reads CAPIGTSERVQETQYF. CDR3 DNA sequence: TGTGCCCCCATTGGGACTAGCGAGAGGGTTCAAGAGACCCAGTACTTC.

In its sample, this clone was seen a few times. The chain is built from TRBV6-1 and TRBJ1-6; 7 bases align to TRBD1. Germline V gene lookup returns CDR1 MNHNS and CDR2 SASEGT. The junction had 11 bases not matched to a gene; V was cut back by 4 bases and J by 11 bases. This CDR3 is built from 15 residues. CDR3 coding DNA: TGTGCCAGCAGTGGGGTGGACAGGTTGGTAGCACCCCTCCACTTT. The encoded protein is CASSGVDRLVAPLHF.

This clone was detected a few times. CDR3 in amino acids: CASSKGGTGELFF. In DNA, the CDR3 is TGTGCCAGTAGTAAGGGGGGGACCGGGGAGCTGTTTTTT. V usage is TRBV19 and J usage is TRBJ2-2; tentative D call: TRBD2 (7 bases). The CDR3 covers 13 residues. Germline loops: CDR1 LNHDA, CDR2 SQIVND (reference sequence). Between the trimmed V and J ends, which lost 4 bases and 5 bases, there was a span of 8 bases.

The V call is TRBV5-1, the J call TRBJ1-1, with D possibly being TRBD1 (6 bases). CDR1 is SGHRS, CDR2 YFSETQ, per germline. V was cut by 4 bases and J by 1 base, with 11 bases left in between. The CDR3 runs 14 residues. The CDR3 region is CASSPGTTNTEAFF. CDR3 nucleotides: TGCGCCAGCAGCCCCGGGACAACGAACACTGAAGCTTTCTTT.

This clone was recorded at least ten times. CDR3 coding DNA: TGTGCCAGTAGTGCAACAGTCGGGTACGAGCAGTTCTTC. Translated, it gives CASSATVGYEQFF. The V gene is TRBV19, the J gene TRBJ2-1, with D unclear. V was shortened by 5 bases and J by 10 bases, with 15 bases between the two germline ends. The CDR3 is 13 residues long. Germline CDR1 and CDR2: LNHDA and SQIVND (reference sequence).

This clone was counted a few times. This rearrangement joins TRBV2 to TRBJ2-1; possible D gene TRBD2, 6 bases. There are 12 residues in the CDR3. Trimming removed 6 bases from V and 8 bases from J, with 11 bases in between. Germline values: CDR1 SNHLY, CDR2 FYNNEI. The CDR3 reads CASRRLVDEQFF. The CDR3 nucleotides are TGTGCCAGCAGGAGACTAGTCGATGAGCAGTTCTTC. Supplemented by reference TRBV2 and TRBJ2-1, the full variable domain reads EPEVTQTPSHQVTQMGQEVILRCVPISNHLYFYWYRQILGQKVEFLVSFYNNEISEKSEIFDDQFSVERPDGSNFTLKIRSTKLEDSAMYFCASRRLVDEQFFGPGTRLTVL.

Only a few counts were recorded for this clone. This chain uses TRBV15 with TRBJ1-4; D is ambiguous. The CDR3 contains 14 residues. Trimming cost V 1 base and J 10 bases, with 13 bases left between them. Germline V lookup: CDR1 LNHNV, CDR2 YYDKDF (reference sequence). In DNA form, the CDR3 reads TGTGCCACCAGCAGAGGGGAACAGTGGGGAAAACTGTTTTTT. It yields the protein CATSRGEQWGKLFF. Filled out from reference TRBV15 and TRBJ1-4, the complete variable domain reads DAMVIQNPRYQVTQFGKPVTLSCSQTLNHNVMYWYQQKSSQAPKLLFHYYDKDFNNEADTPDNFQSRRPNTSFCFLDIRSPGLGDTAMYLCATSRGEQWGKLFFGSGTQLSVL.

V is TRBV10-3 and J is TRBJ2-2; D may correspond to TRBD1 or TRBD2 (5 bases each). The germline gives CDR1 ENHRY, CDR2 SYGVKD. The CDR3 covers 13 residues. Trimming removed 7 bases from V and 4 bases from J, with 10 bases in between. The chain's CDR3 is CAINRTPTGELFF. CDR3 sequence (DNA): TGTGCCATCAACAGGACTCCCACCGGGGAGCTGTTTTTT.

A single count supports this clone. The chain couples TRBV11-2 to TRBJ1-2; no reliable D call. The CDR3 runs to 16 residues. The germline V and J ends were trimmed by 0 bases and 4 bases, with 15 bases remaining between them. In germline, CDR1 is SGHAT, CDR2 FQNNGV. The CDR3 here is CASSLEPGLFVYGYTF. Here the CDR3 DNA reads TGTGCCAGCAGCTTAGAGCCGGGCCTATTCGTCTATGGCTACACCTTC.

This clone is labeled as large. This chain links TRBV6-1 with TRBJ2-7; a possible D gene is TRBD1 (5 bases). Deletions cut 6 bases from V and 6 bases from J, with 9 bases between. Germline V CDR1 and CDR2: MNHNS, SASEGT. The CDR3 has 11 residues. CDR3 in DNA: TGTGCCAGCAGCTGGGGCTCCGAGCAGTACTTC. It is translated as CASSWGSEQYF.

This clone was counted between two and nine times. The rearrangement links TRBV27 to TRBJ2-7; D is perhaps TRBD2 (5 bases). There are 13 residues in the CDR3. Germline CDR1 reads MNHEY; CDR2 reads SMNVEV (reference sequence). Trimming shortened V by 6 bases and J by 3 bases, and 12 bases separated the two germline ends. The CDR3 DNA reads as TGTGCCAGCAGCCGAACTAGTGGCTACGAGCAGTACTTC. Encoded protein: CASSRTSGYEQYF.

This clone occurred a few times. The chain has TRBV6-6 and TRBJ2-7; 10 bases align to TRBD2. CDR3 length: 14 residues. Germline V gene data show CDR1 as MNHNY and CDR2 as SVGAGI (reference sequence). V shed 2 bases, J shed 5 bases, and the junction held 3 bases outside the gene matches. Here the CDR3 DNA reads TGTGCCAGCAGTTACCAGCGGGGGGGGCACGAGCAGTACTTC. Its translation is CASSYQRGGHEQYF.

A few counts support this clone. This chain uses TRBV28 with TRBJ2-7, with TRBD2 matching over 8 bases. The junction had 15 bases not matched to a gene; V was cut back by 7 bases and J by 7 bases. The germline V gene has CDR1 MDHEN and CDR2 SYDVKM. CDR3 size: 15 residues. The CDR3 DNA follows: TGTGCCAGCACCCGTCCGGGAGCCGGGGGGGATGAGCAGTACTTC. Protein: CASTRPGAGGDEQYF.

This clone was detected a few times. The same CDR3 can be traced to other DNA sequences in this sample. This chain links TRBV14 with TRBJ1-2; TRBD1 matches 8 bases. V shed 3 bases and J 4 bases; nucleotides not matched to a gene: 7. The CDR3 loop spans 15 amino acids. CDR1 is SGHDN and CDR2 is FVKESK in the germline V gene. The CDR3 sequence is CASSQDPGGVYGYTF. CDR3 in DNA: TGTGCCAGCAGCCAGGATCCAGGGGGCGTCTATGGCTACACCTTC.

The genes are TRBV11-1 and TRBJ2-2; 12 bases are shared with TRBD2. Germline CDR1 is SGHAT and CDR2 is FQDESV (reference sequence). V was clipped by 4 bases and J by 2 bases; unmatched bases: 5. The CDR3 covers 17 residues. The CDR3 is CASSSQTSGGNTGELFF. Written as DNA, the CDR3 is TGTGCCAGCAGCTCCCAGACTAGCGGGGGAAACACCGGGGAGCTGTTTTTT.

Within the sample, this clone is medium-sized. The V call is TRBV11-2, the J call TRBJ1-2; 8 bases fit TRBD1. V lost 1 base to trimming and J lost 4 bases; unmatched junction nucleotides: 5. The CDR3 is 15 residues long. Germline V gene sequence: CDR1 SGHAT, CDR2 FQNNGV. CDR3 DNA: TGTGCCAGCAGCTTAGCTGGACAGGGACGCTATGGCTACACCTTC. This translates into CASSLAGQGRYGYTF.

V is TRBV20-1 and J is TRBJ2-1; TRBD2 aligns across 7 bases. The germline gives CDR1 DFQATT, CDR2 SNEGSKA (reference sequence). V was pared by 4 bases and J by 0 bases, with 9 bases of the junction left unmatched. This CDR3 is 16 amino acids long. CDR3 amino acids: CSANRLAQSSYNEQFF. CDR3 nucleotide sequence: TGCAGTGCTAACAGACTAGCCCAGAGCTCCTACAATGAGCAGTTCTTC.

The chain recombines TRBV6-1 with TRBJ2-7; weak D call: TRBD1 (6 bases). V lost 5 bases to trimming and J lost 2 bases, with 7 bases between them. The CDR3 is made up of 12 amino acids. Germline lookup yields CDR1 MNHNS and CDR2 SASEGT. The CDR3 DNA is TGTGCCAGCAGTCGGGACACCTACGAGCAGTACTTC. Translated: CASSRDTYEQYF.

In its sample, this clone was seen a few times. V is TRBV6-2 or TRBV6-3 and J is TRBJ2-7, with 7 bases aligning to TRBD1. CDR1 and CDR2 (germline): MNHEY, SVGEGT. CDR3 length: 14 residues. After removal of 5 bases from V and 3 bases from J, the junction contained 7 bases not matched to a gene. The CDR3 here is CASSRIGTVYEQYF. The CDR3 DNA is TGTGCCAGCAGTCGCATCGGGACAGTCTACGAGCAGTACTTC.

The J gene is TRBJ2-2, the V gene TRBV6-5; D is perhaps TRBD1 or TRBD2 (5 bases each). The CDR3 extends over 18 amino acids. The V and J ends lost 5 bases and 3 bases respectively, with 22 bases between them. CDR1 is MNHEY, CDR2 SVGAGI, per germline. The CDR3: CASSLRGVWGADTGELFF. The CDR3 nucleotides are TGTGCCAGCAGTCTTCGAGGGGTTTGGGGCGCGGACACCGGGGAGCTGTTTTTT.

This clone was observed a few times. The CDR3 protein is CASGQGTAPGNTIYF. In DNA form, the CDR3 reads TGTGCCAGCGGACAGGGGACGGCTCCCGGAAACACCATATATTTT. The chain links TRBV6-1 to TRBJ1-3, with 9 bases aligning to TRBD1. The V gene end was trimmed by 8 bases and the J gene end by 4 bases; junction bases not matched to a gene: 9. The length of the CDR3 is 15 residues. CDR1 is MNHNS, CDR2 SASEGT, per germline.

A remark on this clone: Mismatch with germline at one junction end may stem from a read error. The chain joins TRBV7-7 to TRBJ2-3, with D uncertain. This CDR3 contains 14 residues. The germline V gene encodes CDR1 SSHAT and CDR2 FNYEAQ (reference sequence). The CDR3 loop reads CASSPVGSPDTQYF. CDR3 nucleotides: TGTGCTAGCAGCCCGGTCGGGTCCCCAGATACGCAGTATTTT.